One and the same sample provided the 6 T cell receptor beta chains below, sequenced in a study of PD-1 blockade in classical Hodgkin lymphoma. The assay was immunoSEQ multiplex PCR, and TCRdb's table has in-frame clones only and misses some. The sample lists roughly 70,000 clones; 71% were seen once. No patient escaped relapse after autologous stem cell transplantation, and brentuximab vedotin exposure varied. Sequenced here: peripheral blood mononuclear cells (PBMCs), sampled before the second cycle of nivolumab. Source of these receptors: a human donor with classical Hodgkin lymphoma.

The chain recombines TRBV2 with TRBJ1-2; 9 bases agree with TRBD1. Germline-derived CDR1 and CDR2 are SNHLY and FYNNEI. The trim removed 6 bases at V and 1 base at J, leaving 3 bases unmatched. The CDR3 has 14 amino acids. The DNA of the CDR3 is TGTGCCAGCAGGGACAGGGGAGGTAACTATGGCTACACCTTC. It yields the protein CASRDRGGNYGYTF.

This chain uses TRBV9 with TRBJ2-3; possibly TRBD2 for D (6 bases). Germline V gene data show CDR1 as SGDLS and CDR2 as YYNGEE. The V end lost 4 bases, the J end lost 6 bases, and 9 bases lay between the germline ends. This CDR3 region has 12 residues. The CDR3 region is CASSRDWDTQYF. The CDR3 nucleotides are TGTGCCAGCAGCAGGGACTGGGATACGCAGTATTTT.

The chain couples TRBV30 to TRBJ1-2, with TRBD1 matching over 8 bases. With 0 bases clipped from V and 3 bases from J, the junction kept 3 bases outside the gene matches. The CDR3 extends over 14 amino acids. CDR1 is GTSNPN, CDR2 SVGIG, per germline (reference sequence). The CDR3 loop is CAWSVGTGDYGYTF. The CDR3 DNA reads TGTGCCTGGAGTGTAGGGACAGGCGACTATGGCTACACCTTC.

This chain uses TRBV5-5 with TRBJ2-5, with D unresolved. V lost 2 bases to trimming and J lost 6 bases, with 8 bases between them. Germline lookup yields CDR1 SGHKS and CDR2 YYEKEE (reference sequence). The CDR3 runs 12 residues. CDR3 loop: CASSLTVQTQYF. The CDR3 coding sequence is TGTGCCAGCAGCTTAACAGTGCAGACCCAGTACTTC.

V usage is TRBV9 and J usage is TRBJ2-3; 11 bases map to TRBD2. This CDR3 comprises 20 residues. Germline CDR1 is SGDLS and CDR2 is YYNGEE. V lost 0 bases, J lost 2 bases, and 14 bases stayed unmatched. The CDR3 is CASSVESWLAGGPYTDTQYF. The CDR3 region has the DNA TGTGCCAGCAGCGTAGAATCCTGGCTAGCGGGAGGCCCCTACACAGATACGCAGTATTTT. Complete variable domain (other parts from reference TRBV9 and TRBJ2-3): DSGVTQTPKHLITATGQRVTLRCSPRSGDLSVYWYQQSLDQGLQFLIQYYNGEERAKGNILERFSAQQFPDLHSELNLSSLELGDSALYFCASSVESWLAGGPYTDTQYFGPGTRLTVL.

The V and J genes are TRBV5-1 and TRBJ1-2; D not certain. Germline CDR1 SGHRS, CDR2 YFSETQ. The CDR3 runs 16 residues. The V and J ends lost 0 bases and 5 bases respectively, with 17 bases between them. Here the CDR3 DNA reads TGCGCCAGCAGCTTGGAAGCTTTTATTATAGGATATGGCTACACCTTC. Translated, it gives CASSLEAFIIGYGYTF.